This is a list of T cell receptor beta chains from one sample in a study of vaccination and CD4 T cells after COVID-19. TCRdb used MiXCR to reprocess the PCR reads, holding one entry per CDR3 protein. The table lists around 11,000 distinct CDR3 sequences, roughly 41% of them singletons. Their antigens are not known. The sequences come from CD4+ T cells from blood, cultured in vitro, collected after SARS-CoV-2 vaccination. These receptors all come from a human donor who had recovered from COVID-19. Each CDR3 is given with its conserved first and last residue. A D gene is named only where the DNA matches it firmly. Size is stated for part of the rows, as once, few or many counts, or as a class when the clone is expanded.

d_gene | abundance | j_gene | v_gene | CDR3aa | CDR3nt
TRBD1 | . | TRBJ1-4 | TRBV7-3 | CASSVTGTGFGKLFF | TGTGCCAGCAGCGTCACCGGGACAGGGTTTGGGAAACTGTTTTTT
. | . | TRBJ1-6 | TRBV6-1 | CASSWTAYNSPLHF | TGTGCCAGCAGCTGGACAGCTTATAATTCACCCCTCCACTTT
. | . | TRBJ2-6 | TRBV7-3 | CASSRDRLGTGANVLTF | TGTGCCAGCAGCCGAGACAGGCTGGGTACTGGGGCCAACGTCCTGACTTTC
. | . | TRBJ1-1 | TRBV5-6 | CASSLYGRGGNTEAFF | TGTGCCAGCAGCTTGTACGGCAGGGGAGGGAACACTGAAGCTTTCTTT
TRBD2 | few | TRBJ2-2 | TRBV20-1 | CSARDRTSGRRTGELFF | TGCAGTGCTAGAGATAGGACTAGCGGGAGACGAACCGGGGAGCTGTTTTTT
. | few | TRBJ1-5 | TRBV19 | CASSPRGDQPQHF | TGTGCCAGTAGTCCTAGGGGGGACCAGCCCCAGCATTTT
TRBD1 | few | TRBJ2-7 | TRBV28 | CASSPPGQGSGEQYF | TGTGCCAGCAGCCCCCCGGGACAGGGGTCGGGAGAGCAGTACTTC
TRBD1 | . | TRBJ1-1 | TRBV6-1 | CASSGRTGGDTEAFF | TGTGCCAGCAGTGGGCGGACAGGGGGGGACACTGAAGCTTTCTTT
. | few | TRBJ2-3 | TRBV12-3/TRBV12-4 | CASSLAGSGATDTQYF | TGTGCCAGCAGTTTAGCGGGGTCGGGGGCCACAGATACGCAGTATTTT
. | . | TRBJ2-2 | TRBV27 | CASSWVGSGELFF | TGTGCCAGCAGTTGGGTGGGGTCCGGGGAGCTGTTTTTT
TRBD2 | few | TRBJ2-1 | TRBV5-4 | CASSFLAGREGEQFF | TGTGCCAGCAGCTTCTTAGCGGGACGGGAGGGTGAGCAGTTCTTC
. | few | TRBJ2-1 | TRBV7-2 | CASSLSRTLRKGNEQFF | TGTGCCAGCAGCTTATCCCGGACACTTAGGAAGGGGAATGAGCAGTTCTTC
. | few | TRBJ1-3 | TRBV4-1 | CASSQQGSSGNTIYF | TGCGCCAGCAGCCAGCAGGGGAGCTCTGGAAACACCATATATTTT
TRBD1 | . | TRBJ1-1 | TRBV27 | CASSAPGQGVTEAFF | TGTGCCAGCAGCGCCCCGGGACAGGGTGTCACTGAAGCTTTCTTT
TRBD2 | . | TRBJ2-7 | TRBV30 | CAWSPLGGRYEQYF | TGTGCCTGGAGTCCCTTGGGCGGGAGGTACGAGCAGTACTTC
. | . | TRBJ2-1 | TRBV20-1 | CSATGLTPYNEQFF | TGCAGTGCTACCGGACTAACGCCCTACAATGAGCAGTTCTTC
. | . | TRBJ2-6 | TRBV7-2 | CASSLGGAGANVLTF | TGTGCCAGCAGCTTAGGGGGGGCTGGGGCCAACGTCCTGACTTTC
TRBD2 | . | TRBJ2-3 | TRBV20-1 | CSATHSGRATDTQYF | TGCAGTGCTACCCATAGCGGGAGAGCTACAGATACGCAGTATTTT
. | . | TRBJ1-6 | TRBV11-3 | CASSLETYSPLHF | TGTGCCAGCAGCTTAGAAACGTATTCACCCCTCCACTTT
. | . | TRBJ2-7 | TRBV7-9 | CASSYSQGRTYEQYF | TGTGCCAGCAGTTACAGCCAGGGTAGGACCTACGAGCAGTACTTC
TRBD2 | . | TRBJ2-2 | TRBV29-1 | CSASGANTGELFF | TGCAGCGCTAGCGGGGCGAACACCGGGGAGCTGTTTTTT
TRBD1 | . | TRBJ2-7 | TRBV6-2/TRBV6-3 | CASRRDRGPDEQYF | TGTGCCAGCAGGCGGGACAGGGGGCCGGACGAGCAGTACTTC
TRBD1 | few | TRBJ1-1 | TRBV20-1 | CSAKRGRTGPTEAFF | TGCAGTGCAAAGAGGGGGAGGACAGGGCCGACTGAAGCTTTCTTT
. | . | TRBJ2-7 | TRBV6-1 | CASSVGTAAVGEQYF | TGTGCCAGCAGTGTCGGGACCGCCGCTGTGGGCGAGCAGTACTTC
. | . | TRBJ2-5 | TRBV15 | CATSRGTRVQEIQYF | TGTGCCACCAGCAGAGGGACGAGAGTTCAAGAGATCCAGTACTTC
TRBD1 | . | TRBJ1-1 | TRBV28 | CASSPRQGEFTEAFF | TGTGCCAGCAGTCCCCGGCAGGGGGAGTTCACTGAAGCTTTCTTT
. | once | TRBJ1-1 | TRBV24-1 | CATSKDTEAFF | TGTGCCACCAGTAAGGACACTGAAGCTTTCTTT
. | . | TRBJ1-1 | TRBV6-5 | CASSYSRWGRQNTEAFF | TGTGCCAGCAGTTACTCTAGGTGGGGTCGGCAGAACACTGAAGCTTTCTTT
. | . | TRBJ2-7 | TRBV6-1 | CASGAHYEQYF | TGTGCCAGCGGGGCCCATTACGAGCAGTACTTC
. | few | TRBJ2-5 | TRBV5-5 | CASSALLSQETQYF | TGTGCCAGCAGCGCGTTACTCAGCCAAGAGACCCAGTACTTC
. | few | TRBJ1-1 | TRBV6-1 | CASSNPPGTRTEAFF | TGTGCCAGCTCTAACCCCCCAGGGACCAGGACTGAAGCTTTCTTT
TRBD1 | . | TRBJ2-7 | TRBV6-2/TRBV6-3 | CASSPQGTVFYEQYF | TGTGCCAGCAGTCCTCAGGGGACAGTTTTCTACGAGCAGTACTTC
. | . | TRBJ1-6 | TRBV28 | CASSGQARNSPLHF | TGTGCCAGCAGTGGCCAGGCTCGAAATTCACCCCTCCACTTT
. | . | TRBJ1-3 | TRBV15 | CATSRDSGGGFGNTIYF | TGTGCCACCAGCAGAGATAGTGGGGGGGGATTTGGAAACACCATATATTTT
. | . | TRBJ1-3 | TRBV20-1 | CSATPGLSGNTIYF | TGCAGTGCCACCCCCGGCTTGTCTGGAAACACCATATATTTT
. | . | TRBJ1-5 | TRBV2 | CASMGGERQPQHF | TGTGCCAGCATGGGGGGGGAGCGTCAGCCCCAGCATTTT
TRBD2 | few | TRBJ2-3 | TRBV7-9 | CASSLAGRGTDTQYF | TGTGCCAGCAGCTTAGCCGGGAGGGGCACAGATACGCAGTATTTT
TRBD2 | . | TRBJ2-3 | TRBV20-1 | CSATGLAGRTDTQYF | TGCAGTGCTACCGGACTAGCGGGACGTACAGATACGCAGTATTTT
TRBD2 | . | TRBJ2-7 | TRBV6-2/TRBV6-3 | CASSRLYEFWLAGEVYEQYF | TGTGCCAGCAGCCGCCTTTACGAGTTTTGGCTAGCGGGAGAGGTCTACGAGCAGTACTTC
TRBD2 | few | TRBJ2-7 | TRBV28 | CASSPSGTRGLEQYF | TGTGCCAGCAGCCCCTCTGGGACTAGAGGCCTCGAGCAGTACTTC
. | medium-sized | TRBJ2-7 | TRBV5-6 | CASSLGGRSYF | TGTGCCAGCAGCTTGGGCGGTAGGTCGTACTTC
. | . | TRBJ1-2 | TRBV4-1 | CASSQPTGIEGYTF | TGCGCCAGCAGCCAACCTACAGGGATCGAGGGCTACACCTTC
TRBD1 | few | TRBJ1-5 | TRBV7-2 | CASSFSTGMGQPQHF | TGTGCCAGCAGCTTTTCGACAGGGATGGGACAGCCCCAGCATTTT
. | . | TRBJ2-4 | TRBV20-1 | CSVKTGAIQYF | TGCAGTGTTAAAACAGGTGCCATTCAGTACTTC
TRBD2 | few | TRBJ2-3 | TRBV7-3 | CASSLLAGGGADTQYF | TGTGCCAGCAGCTTATTAGCGGGAGGGGGGGCAGATACGCAGTATTTT
TRBD1 | . | TRBJ1-5 | TRBV19 | CASSRQGGGQPQHF | TGTGCCAGTAGTCGACAGGGCGGCGGCCAGCCCCAGCATTTT
. | . | TRBJ2-1 | TRBV29-1 | CSVFDEQFF | TGCAGCGTTTTCGATGAGCAGTTCTTC
. | . | TRBJ1-5 | TRBV2 | CASSLRGEVGNQPQHF | TGTGCCAGCAGCCTTAGGGGGGAGGTGGGCAATCAGCCCCAGCATTTT
. | few | TRBJ1-3 | TRBV6-1 | CASSLSPYGNTIYF | TGTGCCAGCAGCCTCAGCCCGTACGGAAACACCATATATTTT
TRBD1 | . | TRBJ1-5 | TRBV28 | CASSPEGQGAFYSNQPQHF | TGTGCCAGCAGTCCCGAGGGACAGGGTGCCTTCTATAGCAATCAGCCCCAGCATTTT
. | . | TRBJ1-1 | TRBV20-1 | CSAPGTVNTEAFF | TGCAGTGCCCCCGGGACGGTGAACACTGAAGCTTTCTTT
TRBD2 | . | TRBJ2-7 | TRBV4-2 | CASSPHTITSGRSYEQYF | TGTGCCAGCAGCCCCCACACCATAACTAGCGGGAGGTCCTACGAGCAGTACTTC
TRBD1 | . | TRBJ2-1 | TRBV25-1 | CASSRPRGTGFYNEQFF | TGTGCCAGCAGCCGACCTCGGGGGACAGGATTTTACAATGAGCAGTTCTTC
. | . | TRBJ2-3 | TRBV6-1 | CASKQGGSEDTQYF | TGTGCCAGCAAACAAGGGGGAAGCGAAGATACGCAGTATTTT
. | . | TRBJ2-7 | TRBV10-3 | CAISESWRGNEQYF | TGTGCCATCAGTGAGTCGTGGCGGGGAAACGAGCAGTACTTC
TRBD1 | . | TRBJ2-2 | TRBV5-1 | CASSLGDRNTGELFF | TGCGCCAGCAGCTTGGGGGACAGAAACACCGGGGAGCTGTTTTTT
. | few | TRBJ2-7 | TRBV7-2 | CASSLEIPPYEQYF | TGTGCCAGCAGCTTAGAGATTCCACCCTACGAGCAGTACTTC